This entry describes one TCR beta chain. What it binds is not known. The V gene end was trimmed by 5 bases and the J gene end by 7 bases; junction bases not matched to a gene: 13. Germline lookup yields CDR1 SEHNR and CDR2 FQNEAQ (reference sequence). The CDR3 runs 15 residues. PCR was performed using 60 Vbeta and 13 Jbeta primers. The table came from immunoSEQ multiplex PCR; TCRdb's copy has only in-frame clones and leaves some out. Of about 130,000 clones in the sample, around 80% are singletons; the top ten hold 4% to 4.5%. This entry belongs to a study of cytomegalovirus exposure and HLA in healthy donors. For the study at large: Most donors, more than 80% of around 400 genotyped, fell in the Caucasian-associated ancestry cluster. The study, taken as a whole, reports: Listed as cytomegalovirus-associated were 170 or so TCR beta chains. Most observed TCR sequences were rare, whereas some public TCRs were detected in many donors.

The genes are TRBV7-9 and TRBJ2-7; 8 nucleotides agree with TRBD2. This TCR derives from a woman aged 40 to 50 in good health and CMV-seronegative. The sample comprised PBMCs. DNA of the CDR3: TGTGCCAGCAGCCCAACGGGGGGGCCTGGGGGAGAGCAGTACTTC. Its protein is CASSPTGGPGGEQYF.